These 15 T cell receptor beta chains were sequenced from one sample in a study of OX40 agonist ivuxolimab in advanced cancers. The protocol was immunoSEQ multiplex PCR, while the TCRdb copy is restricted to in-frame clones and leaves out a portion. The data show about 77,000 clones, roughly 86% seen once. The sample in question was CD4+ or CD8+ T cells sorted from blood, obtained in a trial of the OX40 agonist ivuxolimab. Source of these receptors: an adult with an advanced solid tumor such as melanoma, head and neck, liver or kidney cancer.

CDR3 DNA: TGTGCCATCAGTGCCCCAGGGAGCATCTCCTACGAGCAGTACTTC. Translation gives CAISAPGSISYEQYF. V usage is TRBV10-3 and J usage is TRBJ2-5; D could derive from TRBD1 or TRBD2 (5 bases each). The better agreement between TRBJ2-7 and the DNA end casts doubt on the J call. Germline CDR1 is ENHRY and CDR2 is SYGVKD. The CDR3 spans 15 residues.

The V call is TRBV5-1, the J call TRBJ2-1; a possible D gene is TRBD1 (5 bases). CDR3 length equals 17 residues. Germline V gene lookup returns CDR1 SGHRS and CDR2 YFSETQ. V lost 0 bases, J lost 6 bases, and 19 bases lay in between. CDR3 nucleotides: TGCGCCAGCAGCTTGGACCAGGGAATTGGTGGGTCCAATGAGCAGTTCTTC. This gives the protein CASSLDQGIGGSNEQFF.

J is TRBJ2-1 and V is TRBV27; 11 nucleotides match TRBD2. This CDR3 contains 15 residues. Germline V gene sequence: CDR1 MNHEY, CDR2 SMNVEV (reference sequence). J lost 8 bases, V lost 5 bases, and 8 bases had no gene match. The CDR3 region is CASSLAGGGIHEQFF. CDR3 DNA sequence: TGTGCCAGCAGTCTAGCGGGAGGCGGAATCCATGAGCAGTTCTTC.

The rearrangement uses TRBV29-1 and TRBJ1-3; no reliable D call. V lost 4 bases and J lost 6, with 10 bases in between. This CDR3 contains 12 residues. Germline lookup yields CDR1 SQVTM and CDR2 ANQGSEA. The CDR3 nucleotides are TGCAGCGTTGCCAGTTACTTAAACACCATATATTTT. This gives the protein CSVASYLNTIYF.

The chain's CDR3 is CASGDQSYTF. In nucleotides, the CDR3 is TGTGCCAGCGGGGACCAGAGCTACACCTTC. The rearrangement joins TRBV2 to TRBJ1-2; D possibly corresponds to TRBD1 (5 bases). V lost 8 bases and J 9 bases, leaving 10 bases between the germline ends. The CDR3 totals 10 residues. Per the germline V gene, CDR1 is SNHLY and CDR2 is FYNNEI. Complete variable domain (other parts from reference TRBV2 and TRBJ1-2): EPEVTQTPSHQVTQMGQEVILRCVPISNHLYFYWYRQILGQKVEFLVSFYNNEISEKSEIFDDQFSVERPDGSNFTLKIRSTKLEDSAMYFCASGDQSYTFGSGTRLTVV.

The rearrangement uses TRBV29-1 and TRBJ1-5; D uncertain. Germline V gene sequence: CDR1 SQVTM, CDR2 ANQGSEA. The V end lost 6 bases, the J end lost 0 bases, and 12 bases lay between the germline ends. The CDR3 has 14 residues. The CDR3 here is CSVTLGYSNQPQHF. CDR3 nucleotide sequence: TGCAGCGTGACCTTGGGTTATAGCAATCAGCCCCAGCATTTT.

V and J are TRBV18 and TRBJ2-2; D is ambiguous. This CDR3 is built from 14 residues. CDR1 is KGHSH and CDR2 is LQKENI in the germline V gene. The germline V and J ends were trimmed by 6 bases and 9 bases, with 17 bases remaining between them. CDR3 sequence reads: CASSPKSRPRELFF. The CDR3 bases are TGTGCCAGCTCGCCAAAATCCAGGCCTAGGGAGCTGTTTTTT.

The CDR3 DNA reads TGTGCCAGCAGTGAAGGTCAGGCTGGGGCCAACGTCCTGACTTTC. Encoded protein: CASSEGQAGANVLTF. J is TRBJ2-6 and V is TRBV6-4; D is undetermined. The CDR3 loop spans 15 amino acids. The ends were cut back, 3 bases at V and 2 bases at J, with 8 bases in the middle. CDR1 MRHNA and CDR2 SNTAGT come from the germline V gene.

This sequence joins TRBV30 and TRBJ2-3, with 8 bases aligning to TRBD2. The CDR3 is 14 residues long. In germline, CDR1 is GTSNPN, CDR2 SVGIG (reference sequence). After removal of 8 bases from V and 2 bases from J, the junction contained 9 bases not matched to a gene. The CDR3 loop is CAVGIGRATDTQYF. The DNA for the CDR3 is TGTGCCGTCGGAATCGGGAGGGCCACAGATACGCAGTATTTT.

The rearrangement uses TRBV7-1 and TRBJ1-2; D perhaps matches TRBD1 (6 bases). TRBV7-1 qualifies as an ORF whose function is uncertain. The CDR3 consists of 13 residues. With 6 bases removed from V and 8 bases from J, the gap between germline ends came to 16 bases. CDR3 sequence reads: CASSQDSPLGYTF. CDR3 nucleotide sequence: TGTGCCAGCAGTCAGGACAGTCCCTTAGGCTACACCTTC.

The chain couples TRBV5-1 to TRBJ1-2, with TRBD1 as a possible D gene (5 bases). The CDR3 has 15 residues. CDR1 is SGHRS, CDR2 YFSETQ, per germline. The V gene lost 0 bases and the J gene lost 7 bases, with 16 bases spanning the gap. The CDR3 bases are TGCGCCAGCAGCTTGGCCTCCGCGCAGGGTGGTGGCTACACCTTC. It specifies CASSLASAQGGGYTF.

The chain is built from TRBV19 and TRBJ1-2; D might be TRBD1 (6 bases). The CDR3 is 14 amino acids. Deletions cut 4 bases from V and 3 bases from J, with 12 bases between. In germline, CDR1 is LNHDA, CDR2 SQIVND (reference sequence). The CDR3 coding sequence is TGTGCCAGTAGTAGAGTGGACAGTTACTATGGCTACACCTTC. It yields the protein CASSRVDSYYGYTF.

CDR3 amino acids: CASSTQRTGPDGYTF. CDR3 bases: TGTGCCAGTAGTACTCAACGGACAGGGCCGGATGGCTACACCTTC. The V and J genes are TRBV19 and TRBJ1-2; 8 positions agree with TRBD1. The germline V gene encodes CDR1 LNHDA and CDR2 SQIVND (reference sequence). The CDR3 has 15 residues. V lost 4 bases and J lost 6; bases outside the gene matches: 10.

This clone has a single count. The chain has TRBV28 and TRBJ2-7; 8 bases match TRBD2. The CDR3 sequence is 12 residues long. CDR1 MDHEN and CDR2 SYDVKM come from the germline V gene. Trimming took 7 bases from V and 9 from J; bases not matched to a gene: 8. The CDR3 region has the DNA TGTGCCAGCACCTTAGCGGGATCGGGGCAGTACTTC. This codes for CASTLAGSGQYF.

CDR3 sequence (DNA): TGTGCCAGCAGCTCCAGTAGCGGTTCCTACAATGAGCAGTTCTTC. Its protein is CASSSSSGSYNEQFF. The V gene is TRBV5-4, the J gene TRBJ2-1, with D perhaps TRBD2 (6 bases). The CDR3 is made up of 15 amino acids. CDR1 and CDR2 from the germline V gene are SGHNT and YYREEE (reference sequence). V lost 3 bases and J 1 base, leaving 11 bases between the germline ends.